This T cell receptor (beta chain) emerged from a study of regulatory T cells in long-lasting Graves disease. Study in general: Antithyroid drug exposure in newly diagnosed Graves' patients had lasted under 3 months.

From germline, CDR1 is SGDLS and CDR2 YYNGEE. The CDR3 runs to 10 residues. Points from the study as a whole: Repertoires from persistent disease leaned toward TRBV28, TRBJ1-2 and TRBJ2-5. Persistent-disease Graves' patients showed less TCR diversity than new cases.

Arm-PCR of CDR3 regions with iRepertoire HTBI primers generated TCR beta libraries. TCRdb passed the multiplex PCR reads through MiXCR, listing each CDR3 protein once. Of 580,000 or so distinct CDR3 sequences in the sample, about 15% were seen once. As to time point: newly diagnosed GD, antithyroid drugs for less than 3 months. PBMCs provided the RNA from which the TCR library was made. In the case of this clonotype: Its antigen is undetermined.

This sample also appeared in a second study, on T cells in Graves' hyperthyroidism and ophthalmopathy. That work contributes: First-round RT-PCR of the TCR CDR3 relied on the HTBI primer set.

This sequence was found in a man younger than 35 with Graves disease. The chain couples TRBV9 to TRBJ2-2, with D possibly matching TRBD1 (5 bases). The input for sequencing was peripheral blood mononuclear cells (PBMCs), taken at new diagnosis, from a patient treated with antithyroid drugs. CDR3 sequence reads: CVQGPGELFF. The CDR3 coding sequence is TGTGTTCAGGGCCCCGGGGAGCTGTTTTTT.